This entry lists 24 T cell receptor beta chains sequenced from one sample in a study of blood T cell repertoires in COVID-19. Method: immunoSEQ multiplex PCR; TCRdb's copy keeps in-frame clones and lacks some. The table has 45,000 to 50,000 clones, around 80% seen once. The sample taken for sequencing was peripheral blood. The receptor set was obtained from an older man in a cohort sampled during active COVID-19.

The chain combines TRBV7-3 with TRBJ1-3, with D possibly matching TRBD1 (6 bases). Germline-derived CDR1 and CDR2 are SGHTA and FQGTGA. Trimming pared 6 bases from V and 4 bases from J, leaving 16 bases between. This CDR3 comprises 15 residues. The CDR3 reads CASSLLGGMGNTIYF. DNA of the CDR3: TGTGCCAGCAGTCTACTTGGGGGCATGGGAAACACCATATATTTT.

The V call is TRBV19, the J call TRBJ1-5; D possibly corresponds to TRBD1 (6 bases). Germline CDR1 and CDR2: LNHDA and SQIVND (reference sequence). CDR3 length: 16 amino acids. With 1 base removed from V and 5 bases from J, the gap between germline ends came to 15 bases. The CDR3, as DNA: TGTGCCAGTAGTATAGTTTTAACGGCAGGGGATCAGCCCCAGCATTTT. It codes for CASSIVLTAGDQPQHF.

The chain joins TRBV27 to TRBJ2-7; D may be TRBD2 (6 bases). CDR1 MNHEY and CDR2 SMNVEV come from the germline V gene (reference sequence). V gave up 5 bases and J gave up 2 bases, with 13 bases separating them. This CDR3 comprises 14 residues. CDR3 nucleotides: TGTGCCAGCAGTCCCTTGGCGGGGCCCTACGAGCAGTACTTC. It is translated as CASSPLAGPYEQYF.

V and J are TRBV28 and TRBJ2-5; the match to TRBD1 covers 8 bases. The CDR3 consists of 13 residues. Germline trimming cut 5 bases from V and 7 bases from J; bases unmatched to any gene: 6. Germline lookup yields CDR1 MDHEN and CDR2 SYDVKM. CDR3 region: CASSVGQVATQYF. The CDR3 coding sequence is TGTGCCAGCAGTGTGGGACAGGTTGCGACCCAGTACTTC. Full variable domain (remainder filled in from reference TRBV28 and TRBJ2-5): DVKVTQSSRYLVKRTGEKVFLECVQDMDHENMFWYRQDPGLGLRLIYFSYDVKMKEKGDIPEGYSVSREKKERFSLILESASTNQTSMYLCASSVGQVATQYFGPGTRLLVL.

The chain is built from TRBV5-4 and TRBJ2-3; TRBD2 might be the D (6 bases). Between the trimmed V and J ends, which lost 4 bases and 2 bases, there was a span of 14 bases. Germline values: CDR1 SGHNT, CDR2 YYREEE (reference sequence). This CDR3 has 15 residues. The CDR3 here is CASSPGTRDTDTQYF. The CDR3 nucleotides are TGTGCCAGCAGCCCGGGGACTCGGGACACAGATACGCAGTATTTT.

The CDR3 DNA reads TGTGCCAGCTCACCGGGGACAGGGGGTACGGGCACTGAAGCTTTCTTT. Translation: CASSPGTGGTGTEAFF. The chain is built from TRBV18 and TRBJ1-1; TRBD1 aligns across 11 bases. V lost 3 bases, J lost 4 bases, and 7 bases stayed unmatched. The CDR3 runs 16 residues. Germline assignment: CDR1 KGHSH and CDR2 LQKENI.

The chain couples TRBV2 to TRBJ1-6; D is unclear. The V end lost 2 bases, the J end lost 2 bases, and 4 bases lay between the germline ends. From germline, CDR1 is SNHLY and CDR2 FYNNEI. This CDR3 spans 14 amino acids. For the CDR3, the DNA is TGTGCCAGCAGTGAATTTACCTATAATTCACCCCTCCACTTT. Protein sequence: CASSEFTYNSPLHF.

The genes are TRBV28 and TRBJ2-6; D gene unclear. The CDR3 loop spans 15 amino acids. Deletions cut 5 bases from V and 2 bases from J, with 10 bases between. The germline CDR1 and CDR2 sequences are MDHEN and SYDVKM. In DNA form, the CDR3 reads TGTGCCAGCAGTCCTGGCGGCCCTGGGGCCAACGTCCTGACTTTC. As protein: CASSPGGPGANVLTF.

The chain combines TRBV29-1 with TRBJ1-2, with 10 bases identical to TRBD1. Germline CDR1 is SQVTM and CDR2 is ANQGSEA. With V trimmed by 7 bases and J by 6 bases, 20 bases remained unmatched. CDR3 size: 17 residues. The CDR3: CSASIASRDRGGDGYTF. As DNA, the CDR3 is TGCAGCGCATCTATCGCGTCTCGGGACAGGGGAGGGGATGGCTACACCTTC. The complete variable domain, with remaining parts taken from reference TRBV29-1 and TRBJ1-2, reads SAVISQKPSRDICQRGTSLTIQCQVDSQVTMMFWYRQQPGQSLTLIATANQGSEATYESGFVIDKFPISRPNLTFSTLTVSNMSPEDSSIYLCSASIASRDRGGDGYTFGSGTRLTVV.

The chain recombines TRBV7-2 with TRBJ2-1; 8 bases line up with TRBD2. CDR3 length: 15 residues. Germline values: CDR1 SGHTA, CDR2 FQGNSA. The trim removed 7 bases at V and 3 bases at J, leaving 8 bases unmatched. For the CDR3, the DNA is TGTGCCAGCACCCCGAGTAGCGGGGTCTACAATGAGCAGTTCTTC. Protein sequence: CASTPSSGVYNEQFF.

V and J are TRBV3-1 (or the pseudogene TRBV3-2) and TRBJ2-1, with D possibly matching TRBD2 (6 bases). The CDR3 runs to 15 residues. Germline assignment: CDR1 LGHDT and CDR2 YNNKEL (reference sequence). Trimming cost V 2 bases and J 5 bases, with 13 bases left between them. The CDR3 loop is CASSQSGSLNNEQFF. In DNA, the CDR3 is TGTGCCAGCAGCCAAAGCGGGTCTCTGAACAATGAGCAGTTCTTC.

CDR3 sequence: CASSLYRDRDYEQYF. Here the CDR3 DNA reads TGCGCCAGCAGCTTGTATCGAGACAGGGACTACGAGCAGTACTTC. The rearrangement joins TRBV5-1 to TRBJ2-7, with 7 positions matching TRBD1. The J segment lost 3 bases and the V segment lost 1 base, leaving 7 bases of the junction unmatched. Germline V gene data show CDR1 as SGHRS and CDR2 as YFSETQ. This CDR3 is 15 amino acids long.

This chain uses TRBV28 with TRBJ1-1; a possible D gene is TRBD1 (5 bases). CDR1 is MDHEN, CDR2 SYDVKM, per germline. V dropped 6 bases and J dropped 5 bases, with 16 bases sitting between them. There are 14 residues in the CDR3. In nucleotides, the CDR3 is TGTGCCAGCAGCCCAAGTGGAGGGGAAACTGAAGCTTTCTTT. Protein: CASSPSGGETEAFF. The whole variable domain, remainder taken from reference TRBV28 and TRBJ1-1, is DVKVTQSSRYLVKRTGEKVFLECVQDMDHENMFWYRQDPGLGLRLIYFSYDVKMKEKGDIPEGYSVSREKKERFSLILESASTNQTSMYLCASSPSGGETEAFFGQGTRLTVV.

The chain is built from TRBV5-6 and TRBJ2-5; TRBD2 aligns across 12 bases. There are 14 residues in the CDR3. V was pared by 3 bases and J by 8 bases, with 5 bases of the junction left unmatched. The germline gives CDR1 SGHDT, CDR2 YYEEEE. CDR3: CASSWRLAGDTQYF. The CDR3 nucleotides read TGTGCCAGCAGCTGGCGACTAGCGGGAGACACCCAGTACTTC.

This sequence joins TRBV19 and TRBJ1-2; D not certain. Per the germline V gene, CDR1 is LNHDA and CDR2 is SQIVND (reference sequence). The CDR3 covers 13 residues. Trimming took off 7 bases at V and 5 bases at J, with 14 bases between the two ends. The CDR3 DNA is TGTGCCAGTACCCCCGGAGATCGGTATGGCTACACCTTC. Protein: CASTPGDRYGYTF.

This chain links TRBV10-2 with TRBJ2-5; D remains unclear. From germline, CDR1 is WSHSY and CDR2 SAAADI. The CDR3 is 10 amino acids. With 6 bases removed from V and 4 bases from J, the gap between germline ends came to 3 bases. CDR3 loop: CASSRETQYF. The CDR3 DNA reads TGCGCCAGCAGCCGAGAGACCCAGTACTTC.

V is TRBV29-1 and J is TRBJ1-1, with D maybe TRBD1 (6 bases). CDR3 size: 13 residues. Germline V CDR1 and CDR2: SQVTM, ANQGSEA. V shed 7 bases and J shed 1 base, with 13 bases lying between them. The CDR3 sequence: CSAIQGSNTEAFF. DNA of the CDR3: TGCAGCGCAATACAGGGCTCGAACACTGAAGCTTTCTTT. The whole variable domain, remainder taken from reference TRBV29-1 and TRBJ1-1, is SAVISQKPSRDICQRGTSLTIQCQVDSQVTMMFWYRQQPGQSLTLIATANQGSEATYESGFVIDKFPISRPNLTFSTLTVSNMSPEDSSIYLCSAIQGSNTEAFFGQGTRLTVV.

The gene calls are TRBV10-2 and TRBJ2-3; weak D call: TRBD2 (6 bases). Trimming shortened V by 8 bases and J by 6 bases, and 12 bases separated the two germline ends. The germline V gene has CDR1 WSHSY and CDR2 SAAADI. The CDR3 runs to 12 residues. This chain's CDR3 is CASGFGRDTQYF. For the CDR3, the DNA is TGCGCCAGCGGTTTTGGGAGGGATACGCAGTATTTT.

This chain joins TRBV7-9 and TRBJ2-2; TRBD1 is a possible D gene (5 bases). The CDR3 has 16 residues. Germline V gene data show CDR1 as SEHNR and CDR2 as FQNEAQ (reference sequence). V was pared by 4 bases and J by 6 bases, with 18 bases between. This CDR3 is CASSSRNQGFSGELFF. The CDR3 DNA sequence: TGTGCCAGCAGCTCCCGGAATCAGGGTTTCTCCGGGGAGCTGTTTTTT.

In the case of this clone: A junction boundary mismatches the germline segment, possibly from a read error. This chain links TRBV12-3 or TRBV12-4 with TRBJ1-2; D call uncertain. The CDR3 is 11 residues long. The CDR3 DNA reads TGTGCCAGTGGGAAGTCGAGGGAAACGGGCTTC. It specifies CASGKSRETGF.

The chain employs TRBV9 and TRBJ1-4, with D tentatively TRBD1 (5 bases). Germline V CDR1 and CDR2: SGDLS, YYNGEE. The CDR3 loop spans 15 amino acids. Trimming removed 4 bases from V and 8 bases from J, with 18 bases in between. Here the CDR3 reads CASSPRDFWGEKLFF. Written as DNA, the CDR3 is TGTGCCAGCAGCCCTCGGGACTTTTGGGGGGAAAAACTGTTTTTT.

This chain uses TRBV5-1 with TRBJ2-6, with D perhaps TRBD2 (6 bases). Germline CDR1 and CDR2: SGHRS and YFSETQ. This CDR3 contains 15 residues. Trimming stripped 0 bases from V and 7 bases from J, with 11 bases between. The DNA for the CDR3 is TGCGCCAGCAGCTTGGCCGGAGGGTCCGCCAACGTCCTGACTTTC. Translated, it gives CASSLAGGSANVLTF. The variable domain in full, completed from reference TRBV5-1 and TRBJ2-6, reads KAGVTQTPRYLIKTRGQQVTLSCSPISGHRSVSWYQQTPGQGLQFLFEYFSETQRNKGNFPGRFSGRQFSNSRSEMNVSTLELGDSALYLCASSLAGGSANVLTFGAGSRLTVL.

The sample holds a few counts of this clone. The CDR3 protein is CASSASGRHEQYF. Written as DNA, the CDR3 is TGCGCCAGCAGTGCCAGCGGGAGGCACGAGCAGTACTTC. The rearrangement uses TRBV10-1 and TRBJ2-7; 9 bases align to TRBD2. The V gene end was trimmed by 4 bases and the J gene end by 5 bases; junction bases not matched to a gene: 3. The CDR3 runs 13 residues. The V gene's germline CDR1 is WNHNN and CDR2 SYGVQD (reference sequence).

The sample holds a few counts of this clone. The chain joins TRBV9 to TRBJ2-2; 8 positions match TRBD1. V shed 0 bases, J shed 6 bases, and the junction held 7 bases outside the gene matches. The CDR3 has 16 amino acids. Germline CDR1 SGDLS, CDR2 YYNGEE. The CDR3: CASSVDLDREAGELFF. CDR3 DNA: TGTGCCAGCAGCGTAGATCTGGACAGGGAGGCCGGGGAGCTGTTTTTT. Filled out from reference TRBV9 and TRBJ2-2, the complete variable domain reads DSGVTQTPKHLITATGQRVTLRCSPRSGDLSVYWYQQSLDQGLQFLIQYYNGEERAKGNILERFSAQQFPDLHSELNLSSLELGDSALYFCASSVDLDREAGELFFGEGSRLTVL.